The 14 T cell receptor beta chains reported below all come from one sample, sequenced in a study of T-cell memory formation after mild COVID-19. TCRdb used MiXCR to reprocess the 5' RACE reads, holding one entry per CDR3 protein. The data contain hundreds of thousands of distinct CDR3 sequences, 18% of them seen just once; the ten biggest clones take up 12%. The source material was PBMCs or a T cell subset sorted from them (not recorded which). The receptor source for this set is an adult woman who had mild COVID-19 (a few samples of this study predate the infection). Cell type and time point are not known.

The rearrangement links TRBV29-1 to TRBJ1-1; D might be TRBD1 (5 bases). Trimming pared 4 bases from V and 0 bases from J, leaving 9 bases between. The CDR3 consists of 13 residues. CDR1 and CDR2 from the germline V gene are SQVTM and ANQGSEA. CDR3 in amino acids: CSVAVGVNTEAFF. Here the CDR3 DNA reads TGCAGCGTTGCAGTGGGGGTGAACACTGAAGCTTTCTTT.

V is TRBV9 and J is TRBJ1-1; D is uncertain. Germline V gene lookup returns CDR1 SGDLS and CDR2 YYNGEE. CDR3 size: 14 residues. V lost 0 bases, J lost 0 bases, and 6 bases lay in between. The CDR3 reads CASSVGNLNTEAFF. Written as DNA, the CDR3 is TGTGCCAGCAGCGTAGGGAACCTGAACACTGAAGCTTTCTTT. Looking up the rest from reference TRBV9 and TRBJ1-1 gives the full variable domain: DSGVTQTPKHLITATGQRVTLRCSPRSGDLSVYWYQQSLDQGLQFLIQYYNGEERAKGNILERFSAQQFPDLHSELNLSSLELGDSALYFCASSVGNLNTEAFFGQGTRLTVV.

The rearrangement links TRBV4-3 to TRBJ2-2; TRBD2 aligns across 11 bases. The length of the CDR3 is 17 residues. The V gene end was trimmed by 0 bases and the J gene end by 8 bases; junction bases not matched to a gene: 8. Germline-derived CDR1 and CDR2 are LGHNA and YSLEER. The CDR3 sequence: CASSQDGVAGGTGELFF. CDR3 DNA: TGCGCCAGCAGCCAAGATGGAGTAGCGGGAGGGACAGGGGAGCTGTTTTTT.

In its sample, this clonotype was seen a few times. The J gene is TRBJ1-2, the V gene TRBV4-1; no clear D gene. Trimming cost V 1 base and J 0 bases, with 12 bases left between them. The CDR3 runs 16 residues. Germline CDR1 is MGHRA and CDR2 is YSYEKL. CDR3 sequence reads: CASSQGGIDANYGYTF. In DNA form, the CDR3 reads TGCGCCAGCAGCCAAGGGGGTATTGATGCTAACTATGGCTACACCTTC.

The rearrangement uses TRBV5-6 and TRBJ2-1, with D possibly TRBD2 on 7 matching bases. Germline V gene data show CDR1 as SGHDT and CDR2 as YYEEEE. The V end was cut by 4 bases, the J end by 7 bases, with 21 bases between. The CDR3 runs to 16 residues. DNA for the CDR3: TGTGCCAGCAGCGCCCCCCACGGGGGGCTGTATAATGAGCAGTTCTTC. Translating it yields CASSAPHGGLYNEQFF. Complete variable domain (other parts from reference TRBV5-6 and TRBJ2-1): DAGVTQSPTHLIKTRGQQVTLRCSPKSGHDTVSWYQQALGQGPQFIFQYYEEEERQRGNFPDRFSGHQFPNYSSELNVNALLLGDSALYLCASSAPHGGLYNEQFFGPGTRLTVL.

This chain joins TRBV12-3 or TRBV12-4 and TRBJ1-1; D not certain. The CDR3 is made up of 15 amino acids. V lost 6 bases and J 2 bases, leaving 16 bases between the germline ends. CDR3 protein: CASSPNGVRNTEAFF. The DNA for the CDR3 is TGTGCCAGCAGCCCGAATGGGGTCCGAAACACTGAAGCTTTCTTT.

This clonotype came up a few times. This chain connects TRBV20-1 to TRBJ2-1; 7 bases line up with TRBD2. The CDR3 sequence is 13 residues long. J lost 8 bases, V lost 6 bases, and 10 bases had no gene match. Germline CDR1 and CDR2: DFQATT and SNEGSKA (reference sequence). CDR3: CSAEGGGFDEQFF. The DNA for the CDR3 is TGCAGTGCGGAAGGCGGGGGATTCGATGAGCAGTTCTTC.

The rearrangement uses TRBV12-3 or TRBV12-4 and TRBJ2-3, with a weak D call TRBD2 (6 bases). Trimming removed 6 bases from V and 8 bases from J, with 21 bases in between. The CDR3 runs to 15 residues. CDR3 protein: CASRPSTSRVGTQYF. The CDR3 bases are TGTGCCAGCAGGCCCTCGACTAGTAGGGTCGGTACGCAGTATTTT.

The chain couples TRBV18 to TRBJ2-1, with 9 bases identical to TRBD2. V gave up 4 bases and J gave up 5 bases; unmatched junction bases: 9. This CDR3 comprises 16 residues. The germline V gene encodes CDR1 KGHSH and CDR2 LQKENI. CDR3 in DNA: TGTGCCAGCTCACTCTCGCTAGCGGGACGGAACAATGAGCAGTTCTTC. Protein: CASSLSLAGRNNEQFF.

This sequence joins TRBV12-3 or TRBV12-4 and TRBJ1-3, with 7 bases lining up with TRBD1. This CDR3 has 14 amino acids. Losses at the gene ends were 8 bases for V and 4 bases for J; bases not matched to a gene: 8. The CDR3 DNA reads as TGTGCCAGCGGGACAGCAGGAAGGGGAAACACCATATATTTT. This translates into CASGTAGRGNTIYF.

Many counts were recorded for this clonotype. This chain joins TRBV6-2 or TRBV6-3 and TRBJ2-7; 9 nucleotides line up with TRBD2. This CDR3 comprises 12 residues. Per germline, CDR1 MNHEY and CDR2 SVGEGT. CDR3: CASGRSSYEQYF. CDR3 coding DNA: TGTGCTAGCGGGAGAAGCTCCTACGAGCAGTACTTC.

This clonotype appeared many times. The rearrangement links TRBV5-1 to TRBJ1-5, with 8 bases identical to TRBD1. The junction had 4 bases not matched to a gene; V was cut back by 1 base and J by 4 bases. The CDR3 is made up of 15 amino acids. CDR1 and CDR2 from the germline V gene are SGHRS and YFSETQ. CDR3 coding DNA: TGCGCCAGCAGCTTGCAGGGGGCTGGAAATCAGCCCCAGCATTTT. It is translated as CASSLQGAGNQPQHF.

This clonotype was observed a handful of times. The chain couples TRBV6-5 to TRBJ2-3; D is unclear. This CDR3 is built from 14 residues. V lost 6 bases to trimming and J lost 3 bases, with 13 bases between them. The germline CDR1 and CDR2 sequences are MNHEY and SVGAGI. CDR3: CASSLRRSTDTQYF. CDR3 in DNA: TGTGCCAGCAGCCTCCGTAGGTCAACAGATACGCAGTATTTT.

There are a few counts of this clonotype. The chain recombines TRBV18 with TRBJ2-5, with TRBD1 as a possible D gene (6 bases). V was shortened by 5 bases and J by 4 bases, with 17 bases between the two germline ends. Germline CDR1 reads KGHSH; CDR2 reads LQKENI. The CDR3 spans 15 residues. The chain's CDR3 is CASSSGSTGRETQYF. The DNA for the CDR3 is TGTGCCAGCTCATCCGGAAGTACAGGGCGAGAGACCCAGTACTTC.